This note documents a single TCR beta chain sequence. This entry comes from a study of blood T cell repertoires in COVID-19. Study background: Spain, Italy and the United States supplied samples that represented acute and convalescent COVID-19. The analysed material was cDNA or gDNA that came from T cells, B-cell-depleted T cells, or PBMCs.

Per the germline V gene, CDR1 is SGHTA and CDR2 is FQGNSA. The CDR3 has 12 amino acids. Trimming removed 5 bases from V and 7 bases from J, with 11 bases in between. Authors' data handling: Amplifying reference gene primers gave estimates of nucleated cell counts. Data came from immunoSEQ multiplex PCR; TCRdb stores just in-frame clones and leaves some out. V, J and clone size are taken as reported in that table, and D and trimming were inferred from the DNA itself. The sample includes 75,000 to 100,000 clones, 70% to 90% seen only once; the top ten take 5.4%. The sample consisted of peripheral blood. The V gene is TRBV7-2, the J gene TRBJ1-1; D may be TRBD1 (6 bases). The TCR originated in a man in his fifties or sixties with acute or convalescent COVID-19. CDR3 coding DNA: TGTGCCAGCAGCGTCGACAGGCTTGAAGCTTTCTTT. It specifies CASSVDRLEAFF.